This TCR beta chain was obtained from a study of early T cells in non-severe SARS-CoV-2 infection. Using its own MiXCR run on the 5' RACE reads, TCRdb lists one record per CDR3 protein. The data show around 110,000 distinct CDR3 sequences, around 10% seen once. Germline CDR1 SGHTA, CDR2 FQGNSA. V lost 6 bases to trimming and J lost 4 bases; unmatched junction nucleotides: 6. This CDR3 comprises 15 residues. This clonotype was detected ten times or more. Its antigen is unidentified. Study outcomes and limitations: VDJdb-based annotation leaned toward anti-spike CD8 responses and missed private and CD4 specificities.

The material sequenced was whole blood. The clonotype was recovered from an adult who was a healthcare worker with PCR-confirmed SARS-CoV-2 infection or an uninfected control (not recorded which). The chain couples TRBV7-2 to TRBJ1-4, with 9 bases aligning to TRBD1. This chain's CDR3 is CASRGQGRSNEKLFF. CDR3 nucleotides: TGTGCCAGCAGGGGACAGGGACGGAGTAATGAAAAACTGTTTTTT.